This T cell receptor beta chain was captured by sequencing in a study of identical twins. TCRdb redid the calling of the 5' RACE reads with MiXCR, one entry per CDR3 protein. The table records roughly 690,000 distinct CDR3 sequences, over 20% of them present only once. V was pared by 4 bases and J by 3 bases, with 10 bases between. Germline-derived CDR1 and CDR2 are SQVTM and ANQGSEA. This CDR3 region has 12 residues. This sample also appeared in a second study, on T cells expressing NK-cell markers. That study adds: Cells sorted as CD3+CD56+NKG2C+, CD3+CD56+NKG2C- and CD3+CD56-NKG2C+ T cells supplied the TCR beta repertoires.

The rearrangement uses TRBV29-1 and TRBJ2-7; no definite D call. The clonotype comes from a woman between 18 and 29 years old in good health. The source material was PBMCs. This CDR3 reads CSVVDRFYEQYF. CDR3 nucleotides: TGCAGCGTTGTAGACCGCTTCTACGAGCAGTACTTC.